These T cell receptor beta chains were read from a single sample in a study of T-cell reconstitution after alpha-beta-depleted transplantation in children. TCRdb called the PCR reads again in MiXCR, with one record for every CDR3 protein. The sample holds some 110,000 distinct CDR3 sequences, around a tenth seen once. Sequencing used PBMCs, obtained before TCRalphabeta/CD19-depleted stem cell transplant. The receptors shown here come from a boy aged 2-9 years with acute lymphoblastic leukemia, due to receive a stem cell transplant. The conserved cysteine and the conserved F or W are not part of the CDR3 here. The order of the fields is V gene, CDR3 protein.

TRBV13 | ASSPMGTGSYEQY
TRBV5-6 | ASILLRGDEQY
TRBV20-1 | SARTLAGTDTQY
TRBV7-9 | ASSHPGDFREQY
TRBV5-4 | ASSSSGVNTGELF
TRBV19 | ASSTTYAGELF
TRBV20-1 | SATDDGSLPNTQY
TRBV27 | ASSLRLAGGLLSTDTQY
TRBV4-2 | ASRSSGTGTGELF
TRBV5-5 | ASSSGHSNQPQH
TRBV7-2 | ASSSRTSGRRHEQY
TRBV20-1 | SVSTNTDTQY
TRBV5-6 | ASSFDRGLSTDTQY
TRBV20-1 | SADDAGTSGTEQF
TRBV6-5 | ASSTRTSGRVQETQY
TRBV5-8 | ASSLRTSSSYNSPLH
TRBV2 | ASSDGRSNTEAF
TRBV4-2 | ASSQGVGLPYEQY
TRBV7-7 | ASSLGPPGLARTYEQY